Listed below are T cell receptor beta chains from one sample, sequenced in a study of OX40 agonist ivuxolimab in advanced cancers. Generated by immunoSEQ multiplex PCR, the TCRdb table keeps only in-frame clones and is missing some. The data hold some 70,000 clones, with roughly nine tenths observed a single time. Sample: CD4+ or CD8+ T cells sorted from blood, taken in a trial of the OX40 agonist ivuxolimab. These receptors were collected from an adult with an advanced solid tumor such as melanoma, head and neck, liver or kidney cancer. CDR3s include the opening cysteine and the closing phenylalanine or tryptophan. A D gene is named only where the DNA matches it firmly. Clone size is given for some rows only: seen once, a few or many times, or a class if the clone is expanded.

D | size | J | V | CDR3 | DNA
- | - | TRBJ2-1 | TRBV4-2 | CASSQDTQGWDEQFF | TGTGCCAGCAGCCAAGATACGCAGGGATGGGATGAGCAGTTCTTC
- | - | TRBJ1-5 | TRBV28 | CASTGLDQPQHF | TGTGCCAGCACAGGGTTAGATCAGCCCCAGCATTTT
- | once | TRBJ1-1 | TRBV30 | CAWSVGLLNTEAFF | TGTGCCTGGAGTGTGGGACTCCTGAACACTGAAGCTTTCTTT
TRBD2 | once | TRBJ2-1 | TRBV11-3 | CASSRTRTSDYNEQFF | TGTGCCAGCAGCCGGACCCGGACTAGCGATTACAATGAGCAGTTCTTC
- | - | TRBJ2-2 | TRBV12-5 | CASGLMRDSNTGELFF | TGTGCTAGTGGTTTGATGCGGGATTCGAACACCGGGGAGCTGTTTTTT
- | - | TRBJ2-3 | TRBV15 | CATSRGRNVPDTQYF | TGTGCCACCAGCAGAGGGCGGAACGTCCCAGATACGCAGTATTTT
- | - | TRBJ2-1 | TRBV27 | CASSLVLLGGVSEQFF | TGTGCCAGCAGTTTGGTTTTATTAGGAGGGGTCAGTGAGCAGTTCTTC
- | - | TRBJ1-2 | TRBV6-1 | CASRELGQNYGYTF | TGTGCCAGCAGGGAATTGGGCCAAAACTATGGCTACACCTTC
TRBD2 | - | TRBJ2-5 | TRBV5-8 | CASSLGLATQETQYF | TGTGCCAGCAGCTTGGGACTAGCGACACAAGAGACCCAGTACTTC
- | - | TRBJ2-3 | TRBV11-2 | CASSLFEDTQYF | TGTGCCAGCAGCTTATTCGAAGATACGCAGTATTTT
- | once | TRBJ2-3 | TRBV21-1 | CASNPSGQRPRTDTQYF | TGTGCCAGCAACCCCTCGGGGCAGCGACCCCGCACAGATACGCAGTATTTT
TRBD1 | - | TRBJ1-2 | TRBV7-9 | CASSSGTGGPVNNYGYTF | TGTGCCAGCAGCTCCGGGACAGGGGGCCCGGTGAATAACTATGGCTACACCTTC
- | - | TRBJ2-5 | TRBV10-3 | CAISRRQGETQYF | TGTGCCATCAGCCGCAGGCAAGGAGAGACCCAGTACTTC
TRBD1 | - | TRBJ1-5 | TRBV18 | CASSLDRENQPQHF | TGTGCCAGCTCACTCGACAGGGAGAATCAGCCCCAGCATTTT
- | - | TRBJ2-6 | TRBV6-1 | CASTGFTGANVLTF | TGTGCCAGCACAGGGTTCACTGGGGCCAACGTCCTGACTTTC
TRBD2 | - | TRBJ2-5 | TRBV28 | CASSPLWTSGRRGETQYF | TGTGCCAGCAGTCCTCTATGGACTAGCGGGAGACGGGGAGAGACCCAGTACTTC
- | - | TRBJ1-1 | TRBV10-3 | CAIRPTGDMNTEAFF | TGTGCCATCAGACCTACAGGAGACATGAACACTGAAGCTTTCTTT
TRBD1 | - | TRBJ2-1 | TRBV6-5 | CASSYDGGQSGQFF | TGTGCCAGCAGTTACGATGGGGGACAGAGTGGGCAGTTCTTC
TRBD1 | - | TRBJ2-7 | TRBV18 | CASSPTGTGYEQYF | TGTGCCAGCTCACCAACCGGGACAGGGTACGAGCAGTACTTC
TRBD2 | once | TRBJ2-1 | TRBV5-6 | CASSFIGLAGLRFF | TGTGCCAGCAGCTTTATAGGACTAGCGGGATTACGGTTCTTC
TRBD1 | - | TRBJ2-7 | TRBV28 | CASSPPGQGPYEQYF | TGTGCCAGCAGTCCTCCGGGACAGGGTCCCTACGAGCAGTACTTC
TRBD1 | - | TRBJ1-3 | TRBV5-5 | CASSLPSWDRALSGNTIYF | TGTGCCAGCAGCCTCCCTAGCTGGGACAGGGCCCTCTCTGGAAACACCATATATTTT
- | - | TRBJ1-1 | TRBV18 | CASSPLSDTEAFF | TGTGCCAGCTCACCACTTAGCGACACTGAAGCTTTCTTT
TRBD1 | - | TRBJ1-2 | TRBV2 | CASRQGWGYTF | TGTGCCAGCCGACAGGGTTGGGGCTACACCTTC
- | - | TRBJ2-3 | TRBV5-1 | CASSDLLAADTQYF | TGCGCCAGCAGCGACTTGTTAGCGGCAGATACGCAGTATTTT
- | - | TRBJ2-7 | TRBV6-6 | CASIGDISLSYEQYF | TGTGCCAGCATCGGGGACATCAGCCTCTCCTACGAGCAGTACTTC